These T cell receptor beta chains were read from a single sample in a study of blood T cell repertoires in COVID-19. Some clones are missing from TCRdb's copy, which holds only in-frame ones; the method was immunoSEQ multiplex PCR. The sample consists of 200,000 to 250,000 clones, around 89% of them appearing once. Specimen: PBMCs or T cells enriched from blood (not recorded which). These TCRs come from a man between 45 and 60 years old who had been exposed to COVID-19. Each CDR3 is given with its conserved first and last residue. Each record gives: J gene, clone size, D gene, V gene, CDR3 DNA, CDR3 protein. The D gene is left open where the match is weak. Rows may omit the clone size; those that give it use once, few, many or a size class.

TRBJ2-1 | once | - | TRBV5-1 | TGCGCCAGCAGCTTGGGGCTAGCTAATGAGCAGTTCTTC | CASSLGLANEQFF
TRBJ1-3 | - | - | TRBV6-1 | TGTGCCAGCAGTGAAGTAGGCGCAGGGCTCGGAAACACCATATATTTT | CASSEVGAGLGNTIYF
TRBJ1-4 | - | - | TRBV21-1 | TGTGCCAGGTGGACAGGGGAAAAACTGTTTTTT | CARWTGEKLFF
TRBJ1-1 | - | - | TRBV29-1 | TGCAGCGTGGCGGGAACACTCAGAAACACTGAAGCTTTCTTT | CSVAGTLRNTEAFF
TRBJ1-2 | - | - | TRBV2 | TGTGCCAGCACCACCCTAATCGTAGGAGGTCCGCTTGGCTACACCTTC | CASTTLIVGGPLGYTF
TRBJ1-2 | - | - | TRBV7-2 | TGTGCCAGCAGCTTGACAGGTCTCGGGTATGGCTACACCTTC | CASSLTGLGYGYTF
TRBJ1-3 | - | - | TRBV11-3 | TGTGCCAGCAGCTTAGAAGCGGACTCTGGAAACACCATATATTTT | CASSLEADSGNTIYF
TRBJ1-2 | - | TRBD1 | TRBV5-1 | TGCGCCAGCAGCTTAACAGGGGAGGCTGGCTACACCTTC | CASSLTGEAGYTF
TRBJ2-5 | - | TRBD1 | TRBV5-1 | TGCGCCAGCAGCTTGGGGGGGACAGCAGAAGAGACCCAGTACTTC | CASSLGGTAEETQYF
TRBJ1-2 | - | - | TRBV28 | TGTGCCAGCAGTTTATTGGAGGGGCAGGCTACTAACTATGGCTACACCTTC | CASSLLEGQATNYGYTF
TRBJ2-7 | - | - | TRBV20-1 | TGCAGTGCTAGTACAGGTCCCTACGAGCAGTACTTC | CSASTGPYEQYF
TRBJ2-1 | once | - | TRBV9 | TGTGCCAGCAGCGTAGGAGGTGGGGGCCGCTCCTACAATGAGCAGTTCTTC | CASSVGGGGRSYNEQFF
TRBJ2-7 | - | - | TRBV19 | TGTGCCAGTTCGTGGGCCGGCACCTCCTACGAGCAGTACTTC | CASSWAGTSYEQYF
TRBJ2-1 | - | TRBD2 | TRBV28 | TGTGCCAGCAGTTCTACCCGGACTAGCGGGAATCTAAATGAGCAGTTCTTC | CASSSTRTSGNLNEQFF
TRBJ1-5 | - | TRBD1 | TRBV19 | TGTGCCAGTACCCTCGGAGGACAGGGCAATCAGCCCCAGCATTTT | CASTLGGQGNQPQHF
TRBJ1-5 | - | - | TRBV21-1 | TGTGCCAGCAGCAAATTGGCGCGGACAGGTCTCGACCAGCCCCAGCATTTT | CASSKLARTGLDQPQHF
TRBJ2-7 | - | TRBD1 | TRBV7-2 | TGTGCCAGCAGCCTTGGGACAGGGAGCTCCTACGAGCAGTACTTC | CASSLGTGSSYEQYF
TRBJ2-5 | - | - | TRBV7-8 | TGTGCCAGCAGCCCGACCCAGGGGATACAAGAGACCCAGTACTTC | CASSPTQGIQETQYF
TRBJ1-1 | - | - | TRBV5-1 | TGCGCCAGCAGCTTACTCGGACATTTGAACACTGAAGCTTTCTTT | CASSLLGHLNTEAFF
TRBJ1-1 | - | - | TRBV19 | TGTGCCAGTAGTAAACCGGGACACCAGAACACTGAAGCTTTCTTT | CASSKPGHQNTEAFF
TRBJ1-1 | - | TRBD1 | TRBV18 | TGTGCCAGCTCACCGTTGGGACAGCCGAACACTGAAGCTTTCTTT | CASSPLGQPNTEAFF
TRBJ2-2 | - | TRBD2 | TRBV3-1/TRBV3-2 | TGTGCCAGCAGCCTAACTAGCGGGAGGAGTCCCGGGGAGCTGTTTTTT | CASSLTSGRSPGELFF
TRBJ2-3 | - | - | TRBV5-4 | TGTGCCAGCACAGGACAGTTTAGCACAGATACGCAGTATTTT | CASTGQFSTDTQYF